The present TCR beta chain was sequenced within a study of breast tumors, draining lymph nodes, adjacent tissues. TCRdb reanalysed the multiplex PCR reads using MiXCR and keeps one entry per CDR3 protein. This table has fewer than 85,000 distinct CDR3 sequences, roughly 19% appearing once. This clonotype was detected ten times or more. Antigen specificity is unknown. The study's findings and limits: Luminal-like breast cancer showed significantly greater tumor-nontumor repertoire similarity than basal-like breast cancer did. Compared with lymph nodes, tumors were less diverse; compared with nontumor tissue, more. The lymph node origin of tumor T cells was framed as consistent with a hypothesis, not demonstrated. The data were judged consistent with most tumor T cells coming from lymph node and expanding in tumor.

Germline values: CDR1 LNHNV, CDR2 YYDKDF (reference sequence). With 5 bases removed from V and 2 bases from J, the gap between germline ends came to 16 bases. This CDR3 comprises 15 residues. The lymph nodes were axillary draining lymph nodes from breast cancer patients. The sequencing sample was made of axillary lymph node tissue. This TCR was recovered from a female donor with breast cancer. Some clones in this sample may be carry-over from other donors' samples. The chain links TRBV15 to TRBJ2-7; possibly TRBD2 for D (8 bases). CDR3 loop: CATSRGGQGAYEQYF. The CDR3 bases are TGTGCCACCAGCCGGGGGGGTCAGGGGGCCTACGAGCAGTACTTC. Complete variable domain (other parts from reference TRBV15 and TRBJ2-7): DAMVIQNPRYQVTQFGKPVTLSCSQTLNHNVMYWYQQKSSQAPKLLFHYYDKDFNNEADTPDNFQSRRPNTSFCFLDIRSPGLGDTAMYLCATSRGGQGAYEQYFGPGTRLTVT.